This T cell receptor beta chain was profiled in a study of PD-1 blockade in classical Hodgkin lymphoma. The V and J ends lost 2 bases and 5 bases, in that order; junction bases with no gene match: 5. Germline CDR1 reads MNHEY; CDR2 reads SVGAGI. The CDR3 has 14 amino acids. Profiling relied on immunoSEQ multiplex PCR, and the TCRdb table lists in-frame clones only, not all of them. This table has roughly 81,000 clones, 80% to 95% appearing once. Every patient experienced relapse after autologous stem cell transplantation, and brentuximab vedotin exposure varied. This receptor was obtained from a human donor with classical Hodgkin lymphoma. V and J are TRBV6-5 and TRBJ1-2; TRBD1 agrees at 7 bases. The sample here was peripheral blood mononuclear cells (PBMCs), taken before the second cycle of nivolumab. The CDR3 region has the DNA TGTGCCAGCAGTTACGAGGGGGCGGGATATGGCTACACCTTC. The encoded protein is CASSYEGAGYGYTF.